These 32 T cell receptor beta chains share one sample of origin, sequenced in a study of blood T cell repertoires in COVID-19. Generated by immunoSEQ multiplex PCR, the TCRdb table keeps only in-frame clones and is missing some. The data hold about 69,000 clones, with 60% to 80% observed a single time. Source material: peripheral blood. The receptors originated from a man aged 55-75 years with acute or convalescent COVID-19.

The CDR3 bases are TGCGCCAGCAGCCAGGACAGGGGGGGGACCTATAATTCACCCCTCCACTTT. Its translation: CASSQDRGGTYNSPLHF. The rearrangement joins TRBV4-3 to TRBJ1-6, with 10 bases fitting TRBD1. Per the germline V gene, CDR1 is LGHNA and CDR2 is YSLEER. The trim removed 3 bases at V and 2 bases at J, leaving 4 bases unmatched. The CDR3 covers 17 residues.

This chain links TRBV30 with TRBJ1-6; D may be TRBD1 (5 bases). CDR3 length: 13 amino acids. Germline V gene sequence: CDR1 GTSNPN, CDR2 SVGIG (reference sequence). V was clipped by 8 bases and J by 0 bases, with 8 bases between them. The CDR3, as DNA: TGTGCCCGACAGCCCTCCTATAATTCACCCCTCCACTTT. It is translated as CARQPSYNSPLHF.

This rearrangement joins TRBV9 to TRBJ1-1; tentatively, D is TRBD1 (6 bases). The V gene lost 0 bases and the J gene lost 1 base, with 13 bases spanning the gap. The CDR3 has 16 residues. Germline CDR1 and CDR2: SGDLS and YYNGEE. This chain's CDR3 is CASSVGFQGSNTEAFF. In DNA, the CDR3 is TGTGCCAGCAGCGTAGGGTTTCAGGGGTCGAACACTGAAGCTTTCTTT.

This chain uses TRBV15 with TRBJ2-7; 9 nucleotides agree with TRBD1. Losses at the gene ends were 3 bases for V and 6 bases for J; bases not matched to a gene: 9. The CDR3 extends over 15 amino acids. CDR1 is LNHNV and CDR2 is YYDKDF in the germline V gene (reference sequence). The CDR3 is CATSSGDRVPLEQYF. CDR3 DNA: TGTGCCACCAGCAGTGGGGACAGGGTCCCTCTCGAGCAGTACTTC.

This chain uses TRBV7-2 with TRBJ2-1; 11 bases map to TRBD1. The junction had 6 bases not matched to a gene; V was cut back by 5 bases and J by 3 bases. The germline gives CDR1 SGHTA, CDR2 FQGNSA. The CDR3 covers 16 residues. CDR3 protein: CASSPFGTGGYNEQFF. In DNA form, the CDR3 reads TGTGCCAGCAGCCCATTCGGGACAGGGGGCTACAATGAGCAGTTCTTC.

This clone has more than one count but fewer than ten. CDR3 DNA: TGTGCCAGCAGCCTCAGGACAGGGATGAACACTGAAGCTTTCTTT. Its translation is CASSLRTGMNTEAFF. V is TRBV7-8 and J is TRBJ1-1, with TRBD1 matching 8 bases. Germline loops: CDR1 SGHVS, CDR2 FQNEAQ. The CDR3 extends over 15 amino acids. With 5 bases clipped from V and 0 bases from J, the junction kept 5 bases outside the gene matches.

The rearrangement uses TRBV6-2 or TRBV6-3 and TRBJ2-2, with D unclear. The CDR3 contains 14 residues. Germline V gene sequence: CDR1 MNHEY, CDR2 SVGEGT. Deletions cut 4 bases from V and 1 base from J, with 7 bases between. CDR3 nucleotide sequence: TGTGCCAGCAGTTTCCCCAGGAACACCGGGGAGCTGTTTTTT. It translates to CASSFPRNTGELFF.

V is TRBV7-9 and J is TRBJ1-1; D perhaps matches TRBD1 (5 bases). The CDR3 covers 18 residues. Germline lookup yields CDR1 SEHNR and CDR2 FQNEAQ (reference sequence). With 5 bases removed from V and 1 base from J, the gap between germline ends came to 23 bases. DNA of the CDR3: TGTGCCAGCAGCCCCCTTGGAAAGGCGTTTCAGGGGAACACTGAAGCTTTCTTT. It encodes CASSPLGKAFQGNTEAFF.

The chain recombines TRBV7-2 with TRBJ1-5, with a weak D call TRBD1 (6 bases). Germline V gene data show CDR1 as SGHTA and CDR2 as FQGNSA. Trimming left V 5 bases short and J 0 bases short, with 17 bases between. The CDR3 contains 17 residues. The CDR3 coding sequence is TGTGCCAGCAGCCCCCGCGCCCCAGGGGTTAGCAATCAGCCCCAGCATTTT. It specifies CASSPRAPGVSNQPQHF.

The V call is TRBV20-1, the J call TRBJ1-3; D is unresolved. The CDR3 contains 12 residues. Per germline, CDR1 DFQATT and CDR2 SNEGSKA (reference sequence). V was trimmed by 3 bases and J by 1 base, leaving 4 bases between them. The CDR3: CSASPSGNTIYF. CDR3 nucleotide sequence: TGCAGTGCTAGTCCTTCTGGAAACACCATATATTTT.

This chain links TRBV7-3 with TRBJ1-1; 7 positions agree with TRBD1. This CDR3 comprises 16 residues. Trimming removed 4 bases from V and 2 bases from J; junction bases left unmatched: 10. Germline V CDR1 and CDR2: SGHTA, FQGTGA. The CDR3 sequence is CASSSSSGQPNTEAFF. CDR3 nucleotides: TGTGCCAGCAGCTCCTCCTCGGGACAGCCAAACACTGAAGCTTTCTTT.

The chain joins TRBV10-2 to TRBJ2-7, with D maybe TRBD1 (6 bases). V lost 3 bases to trimming and J lost 2 bases, with 11 bases between them. CDR3 length: 14 amino acids. Germline lookup yields CDR1 WSHSY and CDR2 SAAADI. CDR3 coding DNA: TGCGCCAGCAGTGAACAGGACAGAGCCTACGAGCAGTACTTC. Translation gives CASSEQDRAYEQYF.

The V and J genes are TRBV14 and TRBJ1-1; D not resolved. In germline, CDR1 is SGHDN, CDR2 FVKESK. The V gene lost 1 base and the J gene lost 6 bases, with 9 bases spanning the gap. The CDR3 contains 13 residues. The chain's CDR3 is CASSQVGSPEAFF. Here the CDR3 DNA reads TGTGCCAGCAGCCAAGTGGGCAGCCCTGAAGCTTTCTTT.

The CDR3 nucleotides read TGTGCCTGGACCTCAACTCGCGAGCAGTACTTC. This sequence encodes CAWTSTREQYF. The chain recombines TRBV30 with TRBJ2-7; D remains unclear. CDR3 length: 11 amino acids. The ends were cut back, 4 bases at V and 6 bases at J, with 10 bases in the middle. Per the germline V gene, CDR1 is GTSNPN and CDR2 is SVGIG (reference sequence). Together with reference TRBV30 and TRBJ2-7, the CDR3 gives the full variable domain: SQTIHQWPATLVQPVGSPLSLECTVEGTSNPNLYWYRQAAGRGLQLLFYSVGIGQISSEVPQNLSASRPQDRQFILSSKKLLLSDSGFYLCAWTSTREQYFGPGTRLTVT.

CDR3 in amino acids: CASSHQWDRALLLHF. DNA of the CDR3: TGTGCCAGCAGCCACCAATGGGACAGGGCTCTACTCCTCCACTTT. This sequence joins TRBV7-2 and TRBJ1-6, with TRBD1 identical over 9 bases. Germline V gene data show CDR1 as SGHTA and CDR2 as FQGNSA. V gave up 5 bases and J gave up 15 bases; unmatched junction bases: 14. The CDR3 contains 15 residues.

The chain is built from TRBV2 and TRBJ1-1; TRBD1 aligns across 7 bases. There are 14 residues in the CDR3. The germline gives CDR1 SNHLY, CDR2 FYNNEI. J gave up 5 bases and V 7 bases, and 10 bases lay outside the gene matches. CDR3 DNA: TGTGCCAGCACCCTAGAGGGGGCTCAAACTGAAGCTTTCTTT. Translated: CASTLEGAQTEAFF.

The chain recombines TRBV7-2 with TRBJ2-3, with TRBD2 as a possible D gene (6 bases). The CDR3 extends over 15 amino acids. Trimming stripped 6 bases from V and 1 base from J, with 14 bases between. The germline V gene has CDR1 SGHTA and CDR2 FQGNSA. The DNA of the CDR3 is TGTGCCAGCAGGCGGAACAGACTAGGCACAGATACGCAGTATTTT. Amino acids: CASRRNRLGTDTQYF.

The rearrangement uses TRBV11-2 and TRBJ1-4, with TRBD1 matching over 9 bases. The V gene's germline CDR1 is SGHAT and CDR2 FQNNGV. J gave up 7 bases and V 1 base, and 7 bases lay outside the gene matches. The CDR3 runs 16 residues. The CDR3 DNA sequence: TGTGCCAGCAGCTTAGGGTGGGGACAGGGTCGTGAAAAACTGTTTTTT. Protein sequence: CASSLGWGQGREKLFF.

The V and J genes are TRBV7-2 and TRBJ1-2, with TRBD1 matching over 10 bases. V lost 5 bases to trimming and J lost 10 bases; unmatched junction nucleotides: 7. This CDR3 spans 13 amino acids. Germline V gene data show CDR1 as SGHTA and CDR2 as FQGNSA. The CDR3 sequence: CASSPGQGFPYTF. The CDR3, as DNA: TGTGCCAGCAGCCCGGGACAGGGGTTTCCCTACACCTTC.

V and J are TRBV7-2 and TRBJ2-5, with a tentative D call TRBD1 (6 bases). V gave up 5 bases and J gave up 5 bases, with 15 bases separating them. The CDR3 sequence is 14 residues long. Germline V gene lookup returns CDR1 SGHTA and CDR2 FQGNSA. CDR3 loop: CASSRTRGWETQYF. In DNA form, the CDR3 reads TGTGCCAGCAGCCGCACCAGGGGCTGGGAGACCCAGTACTTC. Looking up the rest from reference TRBV7-2 and TRBJ2-5 gives the full variable domain: GAGVSQSPSNKVTEKGKDVELRCDPISGHTALYWYRQSLGQGLEFLIYFQGNSAPDKSGLPSDRFSAERTGGSVSTLTIQRTQQEDSAVYLCASSRTRGWETQYFGPGTRLLVL.

This chain joins TRBV13 and TRBJ2-3; D call uncertain. The CDR3 length is 12 residues. V was trimmed by 1 base and J by 3 bases, leaving 2 bases between them. The germline gives CDR1 PRHDT, CDR2 FYEKMQ (reference sequence). CDR3 nucleotide sequence: TGTGCCAGCAGCTTAGCAACAGATACGCAGTATTTT. Protein product: CASSLATDTQYF.

The DNA for the CDR3 is TGTGCCACCAGTGATTTACAGGGTCTTGAGCAGTTCTTC. Amino acid sequence: CATSDLQGLEQFF. This chain joins TRBV24-1 and TRBJ2-1; D may be TRBD1 (6 bases). CDR3 length equals 13 residues. V dropped 1 base and J dropped 9 bases, with 9 bases sitting between them. CDR1 and CDR2 from the germline V gene are KGHDR and SFDVKD.

J is TRBJ2-3 and V is TRBV3-1 (or the pseudogene TRBV3-2), with 10 bases matching TRBD2. The germline V gene has CDR1 LGHDT and CDR2 YNNKEL (reference sequence). V lost 6 bases and J lost 4; bases outside the gene matches: 7. This CDR3 spans 15 amino acids. The CDR3 bases are TGTGCCAGCAGTCTCCTTAGCGGGGGGTCAGATACGCAGTATTTT. It yields the protein CASSLLSGGSDTQYF.

Only a few counts were recorded for this clone. The chain joins TRBV19 to TRBJ1-5; the D is unclear. This CDR3 is 13 amino acids long. V was trimmed by 5 bases and J by 1 base, leaving 6 bases between them. In germline, CDR1 is LNHDA, CDR2 SQIVND (reference sequence). The CDR3 is CASSVESNQPQHF. The CDR3 nucleotides read TGTGCCAGTAGTGTGGAGAGCAATCAGCCCCAGCATTTT.

The gene calls are TRBV4-3 and TRBJ2-7; D not resolved. V dropped 1 base and J dropped 3 bases, with 7 bases sitting between them. The CDR3 is 13 residues long. Germline V gene sequence: CDR1 LGHNA, CDR2 YSLEER. The DNA of the CDR3 is TGCGCCAGCAGCCAAGGACACCGCTACGAGCAGTACTTC. Protein product: CASSQGHRYEQYF.

The V gene is TRBV7-9, the J gene TRBJ1-4; D remains ambiguous. V lost 3 bases and J 7 bases, leaving 9 bases between the germline ends. CDR1 and CDR2 from the germline V gene are SEHNR and FQNEAQ (reference sequence). The CDR3 sequence is 13 residues long. The CDR3 region has the DNA TGTGCCAGCAGCTTTAATAGAGGTGAAAAACTGTTTTTT. Its protein product is CASSFNRGEKLFF.

This clone appeared a single time. This chain connects TRBV5-6 to TRBJ1-2; 8 bases line up with TRBD1. J lost 0 bases, V lost 3 bases, and 7 bases had no gene match. This CDR3 is 16 amino acids long. The germline gives CDR1 SGHDT, CDR2 YYEEEE. CDR3 residues: CASSSLDREANYGYTF. The CDR3 nucleotides read TGTGCCAGCAGCTCCCTGGACAGGGAGGCTAACTATGGCTACACCTTC.

The CDR3 nucleotides read TGCGCCAGCAGCTTCCTCCAGGATGAGCAGTTCTTC. Amino acid sequence: CASSFLQDEQFF. The chain recombines TRBV5-1 with TRBJ2-1; D unclear. This CDR3 comprises 12 residues. From germline, CDR1 is SGHRS and CDR2 YFSETQ. V dropped 2 bases and J dropped 8 bases, with 8 bases sitting between them. The whole variable domain, filled in from reference TRBV5-1 and TRBJ2-1, reads KAGVTQTPRYLIKTRGQQVTLSCSPISGHRSVSWYQQTPGQGLQFLFEYFSETQRNKGNFPGRFSGRQFSNSRSEMNVSTLELGDSALYLCASSFLQDEQFFGPGTRLTVL.

In nucleotides, the CDR3 is TGTGCCAGCAGCTTACTTGCGGGGGGTTGGGAGACCCAGTACTTC. It is translated as CASSLLAGGWETQYF. J is TRBJ2-5 and V is TRBV5-8; 8 positions match TRBD2. With V trimmed by 2 bases and J by 5 bases, 8 bases remained unmatched. Germline lookup yields CDR1 SGHTS and CDR2 YDEGEE. The CDR3 consists of 15 residues.

The gene calls are TRBV10-1 and TRBJ2-7, with D perhaps matching TRBD1 (6 bases). The CDR3 loop spans 14 amino acids. The V gene's germline CDR1 is WNHNN and CDR2 SYGVQD (reference sequence). Trimming removed 3 bases from V and 3 bases from J, with 12 bases in between. The CDR3 DNA reads TGCGCCAGCAGTGATACAGGGTTGATCTACGAGCAGTACTTC. This codes for CASSDTGLIYEQYF.

V gene TRBV4-3 combines with J gene TRBJ2-5; tentatively, D is TRBD2 (6 bases). The CDR3 runs 14 residues. CDR1 is LGHNA and CDR2 is YSLEER in the germline V gene. V lost 4 bases, J lost 5 bases, and 14 bases lay in between. The CDR3 DNA sequence: TGCGCCAGCAGCCTCTCGACTGGGAGGGAGACCCAGTACTTC. Its protein product is CASSLSTGRETQYF.

The CDR3 nucleotides read TGTGCCAGCAGCCAGGGGGGAGGGGTTCCCTCCTACGAGCAGTACTTC. It is translated as CASSQGGGVPSYEQYF. The chain employs TRBV3-1 (or the pseudogene TRBV3-2) and TRBJ2-7; 7 bases are shared with TRBD2. The CDR3 has 16 amino acids. Germline lookup yields CDR1 LGHDT and CDR2 YNNKEL (reference sequence). The J segment lost 0 bases and the V segment lost 3 bases, leaving 8 bases of the junction unmatched.